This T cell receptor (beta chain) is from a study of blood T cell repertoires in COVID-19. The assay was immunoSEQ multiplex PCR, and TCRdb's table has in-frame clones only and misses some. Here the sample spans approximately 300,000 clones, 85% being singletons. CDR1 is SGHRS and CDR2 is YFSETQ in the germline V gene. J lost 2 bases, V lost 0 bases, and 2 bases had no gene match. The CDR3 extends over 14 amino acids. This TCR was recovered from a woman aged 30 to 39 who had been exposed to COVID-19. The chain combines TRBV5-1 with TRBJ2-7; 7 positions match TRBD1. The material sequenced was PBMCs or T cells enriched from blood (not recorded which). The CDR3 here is CASSLGDSTYEQYF. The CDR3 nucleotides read TGCGCCAGCAGCTTGGGGGACAGCACCTACGAGCAGTACTTC.